This T cell receptor (beta chain) was retrieved from a study of cytomegalovirus exposure and HLA in healthy donors. Broader study findings: The listing of 150 to 200 TCR beta chains classed them as cytomegalovirus-associated. The analysis excluded some indistinguishable V segments, including TRBV6-2 and TRBV6-3.

V dropped 3 bases and J dropped 4 bases, with 7 bases sitting between them. This CDR3 is 14 amino acids long. Germline assignment: CDR1 SGHTA and CDR2 FQGNSA. A word on this clone: Its antigen is not identified.

The primer mix had 60 Vbeta and 13 Jbeta primers. Generated by immunoSEQ multiplex PCR, the TCRdb table keeps only in-frame clones and is missing some. The sample lists some 140,000 clones, around 86% occurring once. At the time of sampling, donors were nominally healthy, though unrecorded immune exposures were likely. The clonotype originates from a woman in her forties or fifties in good health and CMV-seropositive. The chain links TRBV7-2 to TRBJ1-6; D unresolved. The sequenced material came from PBMCs. CDR3 sequence: CASSLGVYNSPLHF. CDR3 bases: TGTGCCAGCAGCTTGGGCGTTTATAATTCACCCCTCCACTTT.